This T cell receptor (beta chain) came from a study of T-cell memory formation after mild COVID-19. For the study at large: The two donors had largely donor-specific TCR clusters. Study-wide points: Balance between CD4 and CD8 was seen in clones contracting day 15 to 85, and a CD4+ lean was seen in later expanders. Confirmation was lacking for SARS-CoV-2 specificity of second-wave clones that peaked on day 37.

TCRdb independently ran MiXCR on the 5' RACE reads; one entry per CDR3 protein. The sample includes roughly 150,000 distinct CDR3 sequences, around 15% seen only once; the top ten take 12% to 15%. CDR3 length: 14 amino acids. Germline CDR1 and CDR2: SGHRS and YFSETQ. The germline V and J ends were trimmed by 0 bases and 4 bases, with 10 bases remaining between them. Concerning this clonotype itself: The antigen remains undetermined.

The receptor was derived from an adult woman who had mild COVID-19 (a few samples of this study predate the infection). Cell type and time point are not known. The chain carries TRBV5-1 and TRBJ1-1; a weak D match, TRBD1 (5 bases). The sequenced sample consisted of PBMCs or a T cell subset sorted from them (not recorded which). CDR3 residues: CASSLEPGGTEAFF. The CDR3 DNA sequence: TGCGCCAGCAGCTTGGAGCCCGGGGGCACTGAAGCTTTCTTT.